These 16 T cell receptor beta chains were sequenced from one sample in a study of CD8 T cells in ankylosing spondylitis. Study observations and caveats: What appeared characteristic of ankylosing spondylitis blood was a TCR beta motif of several highly homologous variants.

These receptors have no identified antigens. Each CDR3 protein is one row after TCRdb ran MiXCR on the 5' RACE reads. The sample gives tens of thousands of distinct CDR3 sequences, around 8.3% of which show up once; approximately 30% is in the top ten. The material sequenced was blood, either unsorted or a sorted T cell fraction (not recorded which). These receptors originate from a male donor with ankylosing spondylitis.

This clonotype was seen only once. This may stem from a read error, because a much larger clone lies one nucleotide away. V usage is TRBV7-8 and J usage is TRBJ1-6, with D possibly being TRBD1 (6 bases). The CDR3 is made up of 16 amino acids. Germline lookup yields CDR1 SGHVS and CDR2 FQNEAQ. In DNA form, the CDR3 reads TGTGCCAACAGCTCCCTCACCTTGGGGGCGGGGTCACCCCTCCACTTT. Residues: CANSSLTLGAGSPLHF.

The chain recombines TRBV7-6 with TRBJ2-3; maybe TRBD2 (5 bases). Looked up from germline, CDR1 is SGHVS and CDR2 is FNYEAQ. V lost 4 bases, J lost 0 bases, and 11 bases lay in between. The CDR3 length is 15 residues. CDR3 residues: CASSSSGGSTDTQYF. DNA of the CDR3: TGTGCCAGCAGCTCTTCTGGCGGGAGCACAGATACGCAGTATTTT.

This clonotype was counted between two and nine times. The V gene is TRBV7-2, the J gene TRBJ1-4; perhaps TRBD1 as D (5 bases). CDR1 SGHTA and CDR2 FQGNSA come from the germline V gene. This CDR3 comprises 12 residues. The CDR3 DNA follows: TGTGTCGTGGAGGGGATAGGGGAAAAACTGTTTTTT. Its protein is CVVEGIGEKLFF.

This clonotype was seen repeatedly, ten times or more. The V gene is TRBV27, the J gene TRBJ2-7; 8 nucleotides match TRBD1. CDR1 MNHEY and CDR2 SMNVEV come from the germline V gene (reference sequence). The CDR3 covers 16 residues. The V and J ends lost 5 bases and 2 bases, in that order; junction bases with no gene match: 11. The CDR3 here is CASSPEMTGAPYEQYF. The CDR3 bases are TGTGCCAGCAGTCCGGAGATGACAGGGGCCCCCTACGAGCAGTACTTC.

V is TRBV27 and J is TRBJ2-7; 14 bases agree with TRBD2. V was pared by 5 bases and J by 5 bases, with 5 bases of the junction left unmatched. The CDR3 extends over 15 amino acids. In germline, CDR1 is MNHEY, CDR2 SMNVEV (reference sequence). The CDR3 region is CASSPGTSGRNEQYF. The CDR3 DNA is TGTGCCAGCAGTCCCGGGACTAGCGGGAGAAACGAGCAGTACTTC.

The CDR3 bases are TGTGCCAGCAGTGACCCGCGGACAGGGGCATCTGGCTACACCTTC. Residues: CASSDPRTGASGYTF. The chain couples TRBV6-4 to TRBJ1-2, with 9 bases fitting TRBD1. Germline V CDR1 and CDR2: MRHNA, SNTAGT. The J segment lost 7 bases and the V segment lost 2 bases, leaving 8 bases of the junction unmatched. This CDR3 region has 15 residues.

This clonotype came up many times. This rearrangement joins TRBV5-1 to TRBJ2-3; perhaps TRBD1 as D (5 bases). Trimming cost V 2 bases and J 0 bases, with 10 bases left between them. The length of the CDR3 is 15 residues. Germline lookup yields CDR1 SGHRS and CDR2 YFSETQ. CDR3 sequence reads: CASSFGQTSTDTQYF. Written as DNA, the CDR3 is TGCGCCAGCAGCTTTGGACAAACTAGCACAGATACGCAGTATTTT.

The V and J genes are TRBV30 and TRBJ2-1; 9 positions agree with TRBD2. The CDR3 has 14 amino acids. V lost 3 bases, J lost 8 bases, and 8 bases stayed unmatched. CDR1 is GTSNPN and CDR2 is SVGIG in the germline V gene (reference sequence). CDR3 bases: TGTGCCTGGAGAGGGAGGCGGGAGGGCCATGAGCAGTTCTTC. Protein product: CAWRGRREGHEQFF.

The chain carries TRBV27 and TRBJ2-1, with D unclear. CDR1 and CDR2 (germline): MNHEY, SMNVEV (reference sequence). This CDR3 contains 11 residues. The V end lost 3 bases, the J end lost 10 bases, and 7 bases lay between the germline ends. This CDR3 is CASSFMGEQFF. In nucleotides, the CDR3 is TGTGCCAGCAGTTTCATGGGGGAGCAGTTCTTC.

The genes are TRBV27 and TRBJ1-6, with D hard to call. Per the germline V gene, CDR1 is MNHEY and CDR2 is SMNVEV (reference sequence). V was trimmed by 5 bases and J by 2 bases, leaving 13 bases between them. This CDR3 has 16 residues. For the CDR3, the DNA is TGTGCCAGCAGTCCCGGACCCGGGGCCTATAATTCACCCCTCCACTTT. This translates into CASSPGPGAYNSPLHF.

As for this clonotype: Germline and junction disagree at one end, which may indicate a read error. The V and J genes are TRBV6-1 and TRBJ2-1; 10 nucleotides align to TRBD2. Germline V gene sequence: CDR1 MNHNS, CDR2 SASEGT. The CDR3 contains 15 residues. The CDR3 reads CASSEGTSGYNERFF. In DNA form, the CDR3 reads TGTGCCAGCAGTGAAGGGACTAGCGGATACAATGAGCGGTTCTTC.

This clonotype was counted only a few times. The chain recombines TRBV7-9 with TRBJ2-5, with 11 bases identical to TRBD1. CDR1 is SEHNR, CDR2 FQNEAQ, per germline (reference sequence). Trimming removed 4 bases from V and 6 bases from J; junction bases left unmatched: 7. The CDR3 spans 15 residues. The DNA for the CDR3 is TGTGCCAGCAGCTACGGACAGGGGGCCCTACAGACCCAGTACTTC. Translated: CASSYGQGALQTQYF.

This clonotype was counted ten times or more. The chain couples TRBV7-2 to TRBJ2-1; 11 bases are a match to TRBD2. Germline CDR1 reads SGHTA; CDR2 reads FQGNSA. The CDR3 sequence is 14 residues long. V lost 5 bases to trimming and J lost 7 bases; unmatched junction nucleotides: 4. In nucleotides, the CDR3 is TGTGCCAGCAGCGGGGGACTAGCGGCGAATGAGCAGTTCTTC. It codes for CASSGGLAANEQFF.

This rearrangement joins TRBV20-1 to TRBJ2-1; 7 bases are shared with TRBD2. Trimming removed 3 bases from V and 9 bases from J; junction bases left unmatched: 2. Germline CDR1 and CDR2: DFQATT and SNEGSKA (reference sequence). The CDR3 is made up of 11 amino acids. CDR3 protein: CSARGRAEQFF. CDR3 coding DNA: TGCAGTGCTAGGGGGAGGGCTGAGCAGTTCTTC.

The rearrangement uses TRBV6-1 and TRBJ1-2; D might be TRBD1 (5 bases). This CDR3 comprises 14 residues. Trimming left V 7 bases short and J 14 bases short, with 26 bases between. CDR1 is MNHNS and CDR2 is SASEGT in the germline V gene. In nucleotides, the CDR3 is TGTGCCAGCACCCCGGGAGTAGGGGACCCAAAAGATACCTTC. Translated, it gives CASTPGVGDPKDTF.

This clonotype was detected ten times or more. The V call is TRBV10-3, the J call TRBJ1-5; D not resolved. The CDR3 totals 13 residues. CDR1 is ENHRY and CDR2 is SYGVKD in the germline V gene. V lost 4 bases to trimming and J lost 2 bases, with 6 bases between them. The CDR3 DNA reads as TGTGCCATCAGTGTGGATGGCAATCAGCCCCAGCATTTT. This sequence encodes CAISVDGNQPQHF.